This entry lists 20 T cell receptor beta chains sequenced from one sample in a study of shared clonotypes between healthy human individuals. Sequencing was performed with immunoSEQ multiplex PCR; in TCRdb, only in-frame clones are kept and a portion is missing. The sample records under 2,500,000 clones, about 94% being singletons. The sample taken for sequencing was naive CD4+ T cells sorted from blood. Subset here: CD45RA+ positively selected. The receptors shown here come from a man younger than 35 in good health.

This chain links TRBV19 with TRBJ1-5; 7 bases fit TRBD1. J lost 4 bases, V lost 4 bases, and 7 bases had no gene match. The CDR3 is 15 residues long. The germline V gene has CDR1 LNHDA and CDR2 SQIVND (reference sequence). CDR3 nucleotides: TGTGCCAGTAGTACCTTGGGACAGATAAATCAGCCCCAGCATTTT. Protein product: CASSTLGQINQPQHF.

J is TRBJ1-1 and V is TRBV2; 8 bases match TRBD1. The CDR3 covers 15 residues. Per the germline V gene, CDR1 is SNHLY and CDR2 is FYNNEI. The V gene end was trimmed by 7 bases and the J gene end by 10 bases; junction bases not matched to a gene: 17. CDR3 sequence: CASITKPGGSYVAFF. DNA of the CDR3: TGTGCCAGCATCACCAAACCAGGGGGCTCGTACGTAGCTTTCTTT.

V is TRBV5-4 and J is TRBJ2-1; possibly TRBD2 for D (5 bases). The V gene's germline CDR1 is SGHNT and CDR2 YYREEE (reference sequence). The V end lost 4 bases, the J end lost 3 bases, and 8 bases lay between the germline ends. The CDR3 has 13 residues. This CDR3 reads CASSHRDYNEQFF. The CDR3 nucleotides are TGTGCCAGCAGCCACCGGGACTACAATGAGCAGTTCTTC.

This chain uses TRBV4-1 with TRBJ2-5; 8 bases agree with TRBD2. The germline CDR1 and CDR2 sequences are MGHRA and YSYEKL. Trimming cost V 0 bases and J 4 bases; bases outside gene matches: 7. This CDR3 is 16 amino acids long. The DNA of the CDR3 is TGCGCCAGCAGCCAAGAAGTGGCGGGAGGATTAGAGACCCAGTACTTC. It translates to CASSQEVAGGLETQYF.

The rearrangement uses TRBV28 and TRBJ2-7, with D possibly TRBD1 on 7 matching bases. Germline V CDR1 and CDR2: MDHEN, SYDVKM. V gave up 5 bases and J gave up 0 bases, with 11 bases separating them. The CDR3 totals 14 residues. CDR3: CASSPGDSSYEQYF. The CDR3 region has the DNA TGTGCCAGCAGTCCGGGGGACAGCTCCTACGAGCAGTACTTC.

V is TRBV7-3 and J is TRBJ2-7; no clear D. The CDR3 totals 13 residues. V lost 2 bases and J lost 3, with 8 bases in between. Germline CDR1 is SGHTA and CDR2 is FQGTGA. The CDR3 DNA reads TGTGCCAGCAGCTTAGACTCCGGCTACGAGCAGTACTTC. It specifies CASSLDSGYEQYF.

The CDR3 loop reads CASSLGLRGSGNTIYF. CDR3 bases: TGTGCCAGCAGCTTAGGATTGAGGGGTTCTGGAAACACCATATATTTT. The chain couples TRBV11-2 to TRBJ1-3; D is perhaps TRBD1 (5 bases). Per germline, CDR1 SGHAT and CDR2 FQNNGV. V lost 1 base to trimming and J lost 1 base, with 11 bases between them. The CDR3 has 16 residues.

The rearrangement joins TRBV13 to TRBJ2-7; D gene ambiguous. This CDR3 is 13 amino acids long. The V gene's germline CDR1 is PRHDT and CDR2 FYEKMQ (reference sequence). Trimming stripped 5 bases from V and 2 bases from J, with 10 bases between. Here the CDR3 DNA reads TGTGCCAGCAGCCGCTCTCTCGCCTACGAGCAGTACTTC. It codes for CASSRSLAYEQYF.

The DNA for the CDR3 is TGTGCCATCAGTGGGGGGACCACGGAAGCTTTCTTT. The encoded protein is CAISGGTTEAFF. This sequence joins TRBV10-3 and TRBJ1-1, with D maybe TRBD1 (5 bases). This CDR3 spans 12 amino acids. Looked up from germline, CDR1 is ENHRY and CDR2 is SYGVKD. Trimming cost V 4 bases and J 8 bases, with 11 bases left between them.

This chain connects TRBV6-5 to TRBJ1-2; TRBD1 is a possible D gene (5 bases). The V end was cut by 5 bases, the J end by 4 bases, with 11 bases between. CDR1 is MNHEY and CDR2 is SVGAGI in the germline V gene. The CDR3 runs 13 residues. This CDR3 reads CASSQTETYGYTF. The CDR3 DNA reads as TGTGCCAGCAGTCAGACAGAAACCTATGGCTACACCTTC.

This clone was counted once. Other DNA sequences of this sample code for an identical CDR3. The rearrangement links TRBV6-5 to TRBJ1-2; D remains unclear. The germline gives CDR1 MNHEY, CDR2 SVGAGI. The CDR3 sequence is 11 residues long. Trimming shortened V by 5 bases and J by 8 bases, and 9 bases separated the two germline ends. The CDR3 coding sequence is TGTGCCAGCAGTCAAGGAAAAGGCTACACCTTC. This translates into CASSQGKGYTF.

The V gene is TRBV10-1, the J gene TRBJ2-7, with 11 positions matching TRBD1. The CDR3 is 16 residues long. J gave up 5 bases and V 2 bases, and 8 bases lay outside the gene matches. Germline V gene lookup returns CDR1 WNHNN and CDR2 SYGVQD (reference sequence). CDR3 protein: CASSEVGTGGIDEQYF. CDR3 DNA: TGCGCCAGCAGTGAGGTCGGGACAGGGGGAATCGACGAGCAGTACTTC.

The chain links TRBV7-9 to TRBJ2-2; perhaps D is TRBD1 or TRBD2 (5 bases each). Germline V gives CDR1 SEHNR, CDR2 FQNEAQ (reference sequence). The germline V and J ends were trimmed by 7 bases and 6 bases, with 12 bases remaining between them. The CDR3 runs to 13 residues. CDR3 region: CASNPVGAGELFF. The CDR3, as DNA: TGTGCCAGCAACCCGGTGGGGGCCGGGGAGCTGTTTTTT. The variable domain in full, with the rest retrieved from reference TRBV7-9 and TRBJ2-2, is DTGVSQNPRHKITKRGQNVTFRCDPISEHNRLYWYRQTLGQGPEFLTYFQNEAQLEKSRLLSDRFSAERPKGSFSTLEIQRTEQGDSAMYLCASNPVGAGELFFGEGSRLTVL.

This chain uses TRBV2 with TRBJ2-5; D is perhaps TRBD1 (6 bases). CDR1 SNHLY and CDR2 FYNNEI come from the germline V gene. V was shortened by 5 bases and J by 5 bases, with 15 bases between the two germline ends. This CDR3 comprises 14 residues. In DNA, the CDR3 is TGTGCCAGCAGTCCGACAGGCCGCCGGGAGACCCAGTACTTC. This encodes CASSPTGRRETQYF.

This clone came up once. V usage is TRBV18 and J usage is TRBJ2-7, with 13 bases lining up with TRBD2. Germline assignment: CDR1 KGHSH and CDR2 LQKENI. This CDR3 comprises 15 residues. Germline trimming cut 5 bases from V and 4 bases from J; bases unmatched to any gene: 5. CDR3 in amino acids: CASSSTSGRFYEQYF. DNA for the CDR3: TGTGCCAGCTCATCGACTAGCGGGAGGTTTTACGAGCAGTACTTC.

This sequence joins TRBV5-8 and TRBJ1-5; TRBD1 agrees at 7 bases. The CDR3 length is 14 residues. The ends lost 4 bases at V and 3 bases at J; junction bases unmatched: 4. Germline V CDR1 and CDR2: SGHTS, YDEGEE. Here the CDR3 DNA reads TGTGCCAGCAGCGCGGGACAGTACAATCAGCCCCAGCATTTT. The encoded protein is CASSAGQYNQPQHF.

The chain links TRBV7-8 to TRBJ2-7, with D possibly being TRBD2 (7 bases). CDR3 length: 16 amino acids. Looked up from germline, CDR1 is SGHVS and CDR2 is FQNEAQ. V lost 1 base and J 7 bases, leaving 20 bases between the germline ends. The CDR3 DNA sequence: TGTGCCAGCAGCTTAGTGGGGGCGGGAGCGTCCTGGGAGCAGTACTTC. It specifies CASSLVGAGASWEQYF.

The rearrangement links TRBV27 to TRBJ2-7, with TRBD2 identical over 8 bases. The CDR3 is 16 amino acids. J lost 1 base, V lost 6 bases, and 11 bases had no gene match. Germline CDR1 is MNHEY and CDR2 is SMNVEV (reference sequence). CDR3 amino acids: CASRVGSIAGSYEQYF. Here the CDR3 DNA reads TGTGCCAGCAGGGTGGGGTCGATAGCGGGATCCTACGAGCAGTACTTC.

To note about this clone: At the DNA level, this CDR3 is encoded by other sequences in the same sample as well. V and J are TRBV6-5 and TRBJ1-2; perhaps TRBD1 as D (6 bases). Germline CDR1 MNHEY, CDR2 SVGAGI. The ends were cut back, 2 bases at V and 4 bases at J, with 8 bases in the middle. The CDR3 contains 13 residues. CDR3 bases: TGTGCCAGCAGTTACGACAGGATCTATGGCTACACCTTC. This codes for CASSYDRIYGYTF.

J is TRBJ1-5 and V is TRBV30; D gene ambiguous. The germline gives CDR1 GTSNPN, CDR2 SVGIG (reference sequence). CDR3 length: 12 amino acids. V lost 0 bases to trimming and J lost 7 bases, with 7 bases between them. CDR3 DNA sequence: TGTGCCTGGAGTGTAATTGGGCAGCCCCAGCATTTT. It codes for CAWSVIGQPQHF.